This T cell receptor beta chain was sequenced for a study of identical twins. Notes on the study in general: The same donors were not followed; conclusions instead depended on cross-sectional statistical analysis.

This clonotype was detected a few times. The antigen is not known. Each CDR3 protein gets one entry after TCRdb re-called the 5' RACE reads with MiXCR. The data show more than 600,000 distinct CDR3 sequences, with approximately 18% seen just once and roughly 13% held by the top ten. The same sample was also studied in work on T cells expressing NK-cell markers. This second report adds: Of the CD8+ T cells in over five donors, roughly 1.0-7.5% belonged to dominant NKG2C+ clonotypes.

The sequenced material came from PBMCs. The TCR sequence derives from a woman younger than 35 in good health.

The CDR3 coding sequence is TGCGCCAGCAGCCGGACAGGGGCTTGGGAGACCCAGTACTTC. It codes for CASSRTGAWETQYF. This chain connects TRBV5-1 to TRBJ2-5; 9 positions agree with TRBD1. CDR1 is SGHRS, CDR2 YFSETQ, per germline. V dropped 4 bases and J dropped 5; count of bases not matched to a gene: 6. The CDR3 is 14 residues long.